Described below is a single T cell receptor (beta chain) sequence and its context. Antigen specificity is unknown. These data belong to a study of cytomegalovirus exposure and HLA in healthy donors. Study background: The same platform was used for the approximately 110 validation repertoires and the approximately 700 first-cohort repertoires, a later analysis reported. General study findings and limits: The study listed some 160 cytomegalovirus-associated TCR beta chains. One later analysis, an examination of the 120 or so validation repertoires, found that first-cohort TCR clusters tended to co-occur in them.

Germline-derived CDR1 and CDR2 are MGHRA and YSYEKL. J gave up 1 base and V 0 bases, and 8 bases lay outside the gene matches. The CDR3 has 17 amino acids. While the first cohort had several hundred subjects, the donors belonged to the separate validation cohort of more than 95 subjects. TCRdb's copy holds only in-frame clones and misses some; the assay was immunoSEQ multiplex PCR. The table shows fewer than 200,000 clones, with more than 75% occurring only once. Sequencing was carried out using PBMCs. This TCR was sampled from a woman between 25 and 40 years old in good health and CMV-seronegative. The chain uses TRBV4-1 and TRBJ1-1, with TRBD1 identical over 7 bases. For the CDR3, the DNA is TGCGCCAGCAGCCAAGATATGATGCGGGACAGGAACACTGAAGCTTTCTTT. This gives the protein CASSQDMMRDRNTEAFF.